These T cell receptor beta chains were read from a single sample in a study of blood T cell repertoires in COVID-19. TCRdb's table, derived via immunoSEQ multiplex PCR, lists solely in-frame clones and lacks some. The sample contains some 200,000 clones, approximately 85% of which appear only once. Input material: peripheral blood. Every receptor here comes from a woman aged 70-85 years with COVID-19, enrolled during active disease. The conserved cysteine and the conserved F or W are not part of the CDR3 here. Size tells how often a clone was seen (once, few, many) or the class of an expanded clone, and some rows leave it out.

v_gene	j_gene	abundance	CDR3aa
TRBV6-2/TRBV6-3	TRBJ1-1	NA	ASSSQGGSTEAF
TRBV2	TRBJ2-7	NA	ASSEELVAASYEQY
TRBV6-1	TRBJ1-3	NA	ASSEATGTGNTIY
TRBV7-9	TRBJ1-2	NA	ASRDPGGETRYT
TRBV11-3	TRBJ1-1	once	ASSLEGQGARKTEAF
TRBV23-1	TRBJ2-5	NA	ASSQSQGQETQY
TRBV7-2	TRBJ2-5	NA	ASSSSLAGGEETQY
TRBV4-2	TRBJ2-2	NA	ASSPPSTLFNTGELF
TRBV5-4	TRBJ1-2	NA	ASSQKFTATPGYT
TRBV4-3	TRBJ1-2	NA	ASSQDGLTANSYT
TRBV5-6	TRBJ1-2	NA	ASSSRQGGHYGYT
TRBV4-3	TRBJ2-5	once	ASSQGALAGGPRQETQY
TRBV30	TRBJ1-1	NA	AWSPQRGAEAF
TRBV3-1/TRBV3-2	TRBJ2-4	NA	ASSPQPGQGRLAKNIQY
TRBV7-2	TRBJ2-2	NA	ASSLAPSGYTGELF
TRBV6-6	TRBJ1-4	NA	ASRRGLGNEKLF
TRBV29-1	TRBJ2-5	NA	SVVVGGKRETQY
TRBV19	TRBJ1-6	few	ASLDRADSGNNSPLH
TRBV6-2/TRBV6-3	TRBJ1-1	NA	ASSYPGWTEAF
TRBV5-1	TRBJ2-1	NA	ASSLAREQF
TRBV4-3	TRBJ2-3	NA	ASSQEGALTTDTQY
TRBV7-2	TRBJ1-5	NA	ASSLGPSSNQPQH
TRBV11-2	TRBJ1-1	NA	ASSLGYRGARTEAF
TRBV30	TRBJ1-2	NA	AWSVMRTGGYT
TRBV27	TRBJ1-2	NA	ASSLSSAGTGNYGYT
TRBV7-3	TRBJ1-1	NA	ASSFTGRGDTEAF
TRBV12-3/TRBV12-4	TRBJ2-2	NA	ASSPRGTGELF
TRBV7-2	TRBJ2-5	NA	ASKPVGGGETQY
TRBV12-5	TRBJ1-6	once	ASGLLRDRGNNSPLH
TRBV6-2/TRBV6-3	TRBJ1-5	once	ASSRGQYSNQPQH
TRBV6-4	TRBJ1-1	NA	ASSVQENTEAF
TRBV4-2	TRBJ2-2	NA	ASSPTAGRDTGELF
TRBV4-2	TRBJ2-3	NA	ASSQPSGRRADTQY
TRBV7-9	TRBJ2-5	few	ASSLLTARKETQY
TRBV5-1	TRBJ2-2	NA	ASSLMGFLAPTNTGELF
TRBV18	TRBJ1-4	NA	ASSPPGASNEKLF
TRBV9	TRBJ2-3	few	ASSPIGGAGGTDTQY
TRBV5-6	TRBJ2-4	NA	ASSLGSGGLAKNIQY
TRBV5-5	TRBJ2-2	NA	ASRYERGNTGELF
TRBV6-2/TRBV6-3	TRBJ1-2	NA	ASSFGQGRGTYGYT
TRBV4-1	TRBJ1-2	NA	ASSHIHMGQSDDYGYT
TRBV4-2	TRBJ2-7	NA	ASSQGGTGVTYEQY
TRBV11-3	TRBJ1-3	NA	ASRGASGNTIY
TRBV11-3	TRBJ1-2	NA	ASSLGGDYGYT
TRBV5-1	TRBJ1-1	once	ASSFVPTDSKAF
TRBV2	TRBJ1-1	NA	ASRQQGLDTEAF
TRBV28	TRBJ1-5	NA	ATIQHPNQPQH
TRBV4-3	TRBJ1-6	NA	ASSRDRNSPLH
TRBV9	TRBJ2-2	once	ASSAELAGFFNTGELF
TRBV5-1	TRBJ2-2	NA	ASSFTSGVSLGTGELF
TRBV2	TRBJ1-2	NA	ASSQPRTGGINGYT
TRBV19	TRBJ2-1	NA	ASSLGLAQINEQF
TRBV30	TRBJ2-3	NA	AWSMQGADTQY
TRBV7-9	TRBJ1-2	few	ASSREQGYGYT
TRBV3-1/TRBV3-2	TRBJ1-1	few	ASSQENRRAF
TRBV19	TRBJ1-1	NA	ASRSVGTGGTEAF
TRBV6-6	TRBJ2-1	NA	ASTQTVNEQF
TRBV7-9	TRBJ2-2	NA	ASSVGLAGGTGELF
TRBV7-2	TRBJ2-3	NA	ASSLGLVTDTQY
TRBV19	TRBJ1-1	NA	ASSSTGRGANTEAF